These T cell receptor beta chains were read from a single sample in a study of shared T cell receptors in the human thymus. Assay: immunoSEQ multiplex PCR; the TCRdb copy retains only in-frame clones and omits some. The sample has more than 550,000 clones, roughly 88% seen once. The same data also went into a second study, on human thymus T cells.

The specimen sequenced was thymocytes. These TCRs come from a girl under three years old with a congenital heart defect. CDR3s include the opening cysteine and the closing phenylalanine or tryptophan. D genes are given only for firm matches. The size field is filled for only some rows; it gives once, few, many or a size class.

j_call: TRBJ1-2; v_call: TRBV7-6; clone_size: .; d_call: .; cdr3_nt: TGTGCCAGCAGCCCAAGGACAGCCCTCCGCTATGGCTACACCTTC; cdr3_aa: CASSPRTALRYGYTF
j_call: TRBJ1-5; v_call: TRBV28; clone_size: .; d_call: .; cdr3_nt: TGTGCCAGCAGTTTATGGGCAGGGATTAGCAATCAGCCCCAGCATTTT; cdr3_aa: CASSLWAGISNQPQHF
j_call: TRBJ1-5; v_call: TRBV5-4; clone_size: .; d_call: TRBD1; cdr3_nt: TGTGCCAGCAGCTTGTTCCCGAACCTTACACAGGGGTACCAGCCCCAGCATTTT; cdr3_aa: CASSLFPNLTQGYQPQHF
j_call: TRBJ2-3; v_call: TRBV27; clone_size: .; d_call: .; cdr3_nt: TGTGCCAGCAGTAGCTACAGCACAGATACGCAGTATTTT; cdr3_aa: CASSSYSTDTQYF
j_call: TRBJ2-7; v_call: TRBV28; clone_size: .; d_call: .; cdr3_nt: TGTGCCAGCAGTCAACCGGGTCGTCTCTCCTACGAGCAGTACTTC; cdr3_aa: CASSQPGRLSYEQYF
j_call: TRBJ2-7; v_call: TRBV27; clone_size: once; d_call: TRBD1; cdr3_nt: TGTGCCAGCAGTTTAGGGGACAGGGGGCTTTACGAGCAGTACTTC; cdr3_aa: CASSLGDRGLYEQYF
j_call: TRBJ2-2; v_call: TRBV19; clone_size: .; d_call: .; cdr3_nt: TGTGCCAGTATGCACCCCCGGGGACTCAGGAACACCGGGGAGCTGTTTTTT; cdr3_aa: CASMHPRGLRNTGELFF
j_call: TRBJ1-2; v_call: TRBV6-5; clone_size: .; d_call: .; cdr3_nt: TGTGCCAGCAGCATCGGTTCGTGGTATGGCTACACCTTC; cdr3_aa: CASSIGSWYGYTF
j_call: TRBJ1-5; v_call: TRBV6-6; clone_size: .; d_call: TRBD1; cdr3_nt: TGTGCCAGCAGCCCCCCCCAGGACAGGGTGAATCAGCCCCAGCATTTT; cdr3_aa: CASSPPQDRVNQPQHF
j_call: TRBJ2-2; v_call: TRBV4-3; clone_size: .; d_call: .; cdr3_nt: TGCGCCAGCAGCCCACCATACCGGGGGAGGTCAGGCGGGGAGCTGTTTTTT; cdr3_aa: CASSPPYRGRSGGELFF
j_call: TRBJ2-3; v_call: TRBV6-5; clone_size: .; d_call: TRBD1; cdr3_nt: TGTGCCAGCAGTTACGAGGGGGCTCCCGCAGATACGCAGTATTTT; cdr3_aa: CASSYEGAPADTQYF
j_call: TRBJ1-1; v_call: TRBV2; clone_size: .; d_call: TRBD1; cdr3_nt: TGTGCCAGCAGCGACAGGGCGAGGGACACTGAAGCTTTCTTT; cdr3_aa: CASSDRARDTEAFF
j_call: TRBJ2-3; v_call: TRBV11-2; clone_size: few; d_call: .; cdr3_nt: TGTGCCAGCAGCCAGGGAAGAGATACGCAGTATTTT; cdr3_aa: CASSQGRDTQYF
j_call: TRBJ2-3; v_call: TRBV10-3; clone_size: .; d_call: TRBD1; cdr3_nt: TGTGCCATCAGACCACAGGGGGAGAGCACAGATACGCAGTATTTT; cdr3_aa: CAIRPQGESTDTQYF
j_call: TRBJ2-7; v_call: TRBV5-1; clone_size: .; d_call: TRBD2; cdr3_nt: TGCGCCAGCAGCCCGACTAGCGGGGGGGTTTACGAGCAGTACTTC; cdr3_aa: CASSPTSGGVYEQYF
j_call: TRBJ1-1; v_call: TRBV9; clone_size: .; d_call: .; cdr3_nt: TGTGCCAGCAGCTCCGAGGAGGTCTTCGGGCGTAAAGCTTTCTTT; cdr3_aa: CASSSEEVFGRKAFF
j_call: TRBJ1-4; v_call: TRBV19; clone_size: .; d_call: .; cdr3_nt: TGTGCCAGTAGTATTATCGGGGCAACTAATGAAAAACTGTTTTTT; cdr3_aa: CASSIIGATNEKLFF
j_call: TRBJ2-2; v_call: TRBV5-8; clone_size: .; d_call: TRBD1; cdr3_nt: TGTGCCAGTAGGGCAGGGGGCGCGTTGTGGGACACCGGGGAGCTGTTTTTT; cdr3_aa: CASRAGGALWDTGELFF
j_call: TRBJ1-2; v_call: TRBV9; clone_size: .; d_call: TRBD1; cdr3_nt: TGTGCCAGCAGCGCAGGATGGGGAAAGGGGGCGAGTGGTTATGGCTACACCTTC; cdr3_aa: CASSAGWGKGASGYGYTF
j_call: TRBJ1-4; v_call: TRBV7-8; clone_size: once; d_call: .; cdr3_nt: TGTGCCAGCAGCTTTGGGGGGTCGACAGCAACTAATGAAAAACTGTTTTTT; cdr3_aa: CASSFGGSTATNEKLFF
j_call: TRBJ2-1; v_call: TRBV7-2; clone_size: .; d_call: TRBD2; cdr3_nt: TGTGCCAGCAGCTTAGCGCTGGGGCTAGCGGGGTACAATGAGCAGTTCTTC; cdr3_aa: CASSLALGLAGYNEQFF
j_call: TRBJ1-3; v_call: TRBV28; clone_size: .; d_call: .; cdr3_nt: TGTGCCAGCAACAATGACAGGAAGGGACCCTTCTCTGGAAACACCATATATTTT; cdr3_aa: CASNNDRKGPFSGNTIYF
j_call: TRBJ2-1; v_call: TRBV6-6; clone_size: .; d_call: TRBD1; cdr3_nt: TGTGCCAGCAGTAGCCAGACAGGGAGTGTCAATGAGCAGTTCTTC; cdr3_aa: CASSSQTGSVNEQFF
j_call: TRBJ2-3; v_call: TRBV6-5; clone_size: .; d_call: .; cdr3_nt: TGTGCCAGCAGTTACCTCACAGATACGCAGTATTTT; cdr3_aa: CASSYLTDTQYF
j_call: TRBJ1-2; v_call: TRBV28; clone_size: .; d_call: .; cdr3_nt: TGTGCCAGCAGCGAGACAGGCAGCGCCTTATATGGCTACACCTTC; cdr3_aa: CASSETGSALYGYTF
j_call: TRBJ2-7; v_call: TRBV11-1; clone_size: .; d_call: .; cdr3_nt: TGTGCCAGCAGCCCGTCTCAGGAGGCGAGGTCCTACGAGCAGTACTTC; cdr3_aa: CASSPSQEARSYEQYF
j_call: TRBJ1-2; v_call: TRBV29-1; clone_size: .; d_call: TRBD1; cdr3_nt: TGCAGCGTTGGATTAGAGAGACAGGGGTACTATGGCTACACCTTC; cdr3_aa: CSVGLERQGYYGYTF
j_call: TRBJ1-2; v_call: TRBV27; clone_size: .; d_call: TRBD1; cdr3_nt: TGTGCCAGCATGGGGACAGGGGGCCGGGGCTACACCTTC; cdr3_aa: CASMGTGGRGYTF
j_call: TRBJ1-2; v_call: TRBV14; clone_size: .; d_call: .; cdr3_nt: TGTGCCAGCAGCCTAGAGGGGAGGTCCGGCTACACCTTC; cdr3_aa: CASSLEGRSGYTF
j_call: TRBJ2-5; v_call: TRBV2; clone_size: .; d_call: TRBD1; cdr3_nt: TGTGCCAGCAGCTCGGGACAGGGAAAAGGGACCCAGTACTTC; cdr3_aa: CASSSGQGKGTQYF
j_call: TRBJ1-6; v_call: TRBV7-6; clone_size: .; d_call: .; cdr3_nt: TGTGCCAGCAGCTTAGGCCCCCGGGGAGAAGATAATTCACCCCTCCACTTT; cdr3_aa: CASSLGPRGEDNSPLHF
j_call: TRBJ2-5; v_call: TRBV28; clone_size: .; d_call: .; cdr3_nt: TGTGCCAGCCAATCGGGGAAAGAGACCCAGTACTTC; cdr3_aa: CASQSGKETQYF
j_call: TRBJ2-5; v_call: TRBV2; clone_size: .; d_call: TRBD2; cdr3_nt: TGTGCCAGCAGCGATCGGACTAGCAGCGAGACCCAGTACTTC; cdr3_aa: CASSDRTSSETQYF
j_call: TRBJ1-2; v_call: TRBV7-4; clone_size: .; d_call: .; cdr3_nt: TGTGCCAGCAGCTTAATTTACAGGAACTATGGCTACACCTTC; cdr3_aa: CASSLIYRNYGYTF
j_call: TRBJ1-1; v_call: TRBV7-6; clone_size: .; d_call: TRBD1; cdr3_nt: TGTGCCAGCAGTATACGGGACAGAAAGAACACTGAAGCTTTCTTT; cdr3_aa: CASSIRDRKNTEAFF
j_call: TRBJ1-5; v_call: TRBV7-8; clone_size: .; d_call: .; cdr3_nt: TGTGCCAGCAGTCACAGGGATAGCAATCAGCCCCAGCATTTT; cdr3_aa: CASSHRDSNQPQHF
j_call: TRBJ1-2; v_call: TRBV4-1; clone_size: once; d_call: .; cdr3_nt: TGCGCCAGCAGCCATCTTAGGGTTGGGGGCAGAAACTATGGCTACACCTTC; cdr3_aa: CASSHLRVGGRNYGYTF
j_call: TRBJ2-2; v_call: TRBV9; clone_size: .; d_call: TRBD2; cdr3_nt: TGTGCCAGCAGCGCAAGCGGGGGTCGGAACACCGGGGAGCTGTTTTTT; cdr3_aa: CASSASGGRNTGELFF
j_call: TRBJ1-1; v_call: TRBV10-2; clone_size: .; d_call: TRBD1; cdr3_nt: TGCGCCAGCAGAAGGACCCCGGGACAGGGGGGATTGAACACTGAAGCTTTCTTT; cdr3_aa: CASRRTPGQGGLNTEAFF
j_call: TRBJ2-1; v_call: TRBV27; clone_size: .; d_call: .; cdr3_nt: TGTGCCAGCAGCCTTAACCTAAATGAGCAGTTCTTC; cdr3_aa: CASSLNLNEQFF
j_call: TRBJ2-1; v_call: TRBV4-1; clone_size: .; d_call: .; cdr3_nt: TGCGCCAGCAGCCGTCTCCCTCGCAATGAGCAGTTCTTC; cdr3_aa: CASSRLPRNEQFF
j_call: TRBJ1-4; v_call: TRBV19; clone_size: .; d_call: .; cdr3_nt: TGTGCCAGTAAGGGTATCCTCCTGCAGGGTCTAAACAACGCAACTAATGAAAAACTGTTTTTT; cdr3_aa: CASKGILLQGLNNATNEKLFF
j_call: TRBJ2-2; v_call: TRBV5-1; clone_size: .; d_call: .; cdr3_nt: TGCGCCAGCAGCCCCGGAGGGGAAGGCACCGGGGAGCTGTTTTTT; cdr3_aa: CASSPGGEGTGELFF
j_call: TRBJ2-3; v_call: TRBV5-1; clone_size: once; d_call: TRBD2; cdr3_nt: TGCGCCAGCAGCGAGGAAACTAGCGGGGGCCCTAGCACAGATACGCAGTATTTT; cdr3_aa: CASSEETSGGPSTDTQYF
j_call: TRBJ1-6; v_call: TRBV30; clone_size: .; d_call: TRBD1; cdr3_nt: TGTGCCTGGAGTTACCGTACAGGGGATTCACCCCTCCACTTT; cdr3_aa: CAWSYRTGDSPLHF
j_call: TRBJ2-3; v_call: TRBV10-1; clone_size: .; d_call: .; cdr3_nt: TGCGCCAGCAGTGAAGGAGACACAGATACGCAGTATTTT; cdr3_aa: CASSEGDTDTQYF
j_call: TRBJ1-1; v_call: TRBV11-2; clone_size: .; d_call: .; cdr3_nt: TGTGCCAGCAGCTTAGCAGCGCAGAACACTGAAGCTTTCTTT; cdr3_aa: CASSLAAQNTEAFF
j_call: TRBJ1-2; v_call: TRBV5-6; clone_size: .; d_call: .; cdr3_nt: TGTGCCAGCAGCTTGGACAGGGCGTACTATGGCTACACCTTC; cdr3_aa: CASSLDRAYYGYTF
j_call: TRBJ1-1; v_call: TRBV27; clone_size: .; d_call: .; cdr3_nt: TGTGCCAGCAGTTTCAAGCCGGACACGCAGGACACTGAAGCTTTCTTT; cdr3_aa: CASSFKPDTQDTEAFF
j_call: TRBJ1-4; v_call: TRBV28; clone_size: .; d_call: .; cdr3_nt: TGTGCCAGCAGTCCCCCAGGGGAAAAACTGTTTTTT; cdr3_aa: CASSPPGEKLFF
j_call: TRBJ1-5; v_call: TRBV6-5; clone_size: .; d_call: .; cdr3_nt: TGTGCCAGCAGATCCTCCCGGGAACCAAATCAGCCCCAGCATTTT; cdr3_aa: CASRSSREPNQPQHF
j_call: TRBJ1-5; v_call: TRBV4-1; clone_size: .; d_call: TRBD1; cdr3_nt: TGCGCCAGCAGCCACTCGACAGGGGGAAATCAGCCCCAGCATTTT; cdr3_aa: CASSHSTGGNQPQHF
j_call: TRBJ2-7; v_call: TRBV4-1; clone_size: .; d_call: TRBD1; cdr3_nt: TGCGCCAGCAGCCGCTCTCTTTACCGGGACAGTGGTCTTGGGCACCTCTACGAGCAGTACTTC; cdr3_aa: CASSRSLYRDSGLGHLYEQYF
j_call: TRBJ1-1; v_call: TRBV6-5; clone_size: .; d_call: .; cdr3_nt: TGTGCCAGCAGTTACTCAAGGGGCACTGAAGCTTTCTTT; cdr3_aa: CASSYSRGTEAFF